The sample holds many counts of the clone carrying this T cell receptor beta chain. CDR1 is WNHNN, CDR2 SYGVQD, per germline (reference sequence). Trimming took 8 bases from V and 10 from J, leaving 15 bases between them. The CDR3 extends over 12 amino acids. The data originate from a study of CDR3 diversity in severe acne. TCRdb re-called the PCR reads with MiXCR, one entry per CDR3 protein. This sample has approximately 90,000 distinct CDR3 sequences, with 45% to 50% found just once. This rearrangement joins TRBV10-1 to TRBJ2-1; tentatively, D is TRBD1 (6 bases). The material sequenced was blood. The clonotype originates from a male donor in good health, serving as a control. CDR3 nucleotides: TGCGCCAGCTCCCCAGGGGTTCGCGAGCAGTTCTTC. Protein sequence: CASSPGVREQFF.